The clone carrying this T cell receptor beta chain appeared many times. Its specificity is not known. Unique molecular identifiers were present on the cDNA, which also gained a universal primer site by template switching. Using its own MiXCR run on the 5' RACE reads, TCRdb lists one record per CDR3 protein. The data hold approximately 680,000 distinct CDR3 sequences, with roughly 6.6% observed a single time. These data come from a study of identical twins. Study conclusions and caveats: For zero-insertion analyses, partial confounding could come from invariant MAIT and iNKT cells. Without tracking the same donors, conclusions rested on cross-sectional statistical analysis. Compared with unrelated sharing, twin-shared out-of-frame alpha sequences had more low-probability sequences.

The CDR3 totals 17 residues. Trimming cost V 5 bases and J 4 bases; bases outside gene matches: 12. These sequences were also reported in another study, on yellow fever vaccine responses in identical twins.

The sample taken for sequencing was PBMCs. The gene calls are TRBV12-3 or TRBV12-4 and TRBJ1-2; 11 bases agree with TRBD1. This TCR was sampled from a woman between 18 and 29 years old in good health. CDR3 residues: CASSPSSRTGGTYGYTF. The CDR3 coding sequence is TGTGCCAGCAGTCCCTCTAGCCGGACAGGGGGCACCTATGGCTACACCTTC.